These 7 T cell receptor beta chains were all obtained from the same sample, sequenced in a study of beta chain features in type 1 diabetes. Since all of the isolated RNA was reverse transcribed, expressed TCRB transcripts were what got sequenced. Using immunoSEQ multiplex PCR, the repertoire was profiled, and TCRdb retains in-frame clones only, with some absent. The data show about 180,000 clones, approximately 13% seen once. The sample was central memory CD4+ T cells from blood. All receptors come from a woman younger than 30 in good health.

The chain couples TRBV5-4 to TRBJ2-1, with TRBD1 as a possible D gene (6 bases). V lost 4 bases and J 5 bases, leaving 10 bases between the germline ends. The CDR3 consists of 13 residues. Germline CDR1 and CDR2: SGHNT and YYREEE (reference sequence). The DNA of the CDR3 is TGTGCCAGCAGCGGGGGCCTCGACAATGAGCAGTTCTTC. This codes for CASSGGLDNEQFF. The variable domain in full, completed from reference TRBV5-4 and TRBJ2-1, reads ETGVTQSPTHLIKTRGQQVTLRCSSQSGHNTVSWYQQALGQGPQFIFQYYREEENGRGNFPPRFSGLQFPNYSSELNVNALELDDSALYLCASSGGLDNEQFFGPGTRLTVL.

The V and J genes are TRBV5-1 and TRBJ2-5; 7 bases map to TRBD2. The germline gives CDR1 SGHRS, CDR2 YFSETQ. The CDR3 is made up of 15 amino acids. V gave up 0 bases and J gave up 1 base; unmatched junction bases: 3. The CDR3: CASSLEGGSQETQYF. The CDR3 DNA reads TGCGCCAGCAGCTTGGAGGGCGGGAGCCAAGAGACCCAGTACTTC.

This clone was detected only a few times. V gene TRBV28 combines with J gene TRBJ2-7; 14 positions agree with TRBD2. The CDR3 consists of 19 residues. J gave up 0 bases and V 5 bases, and 12 bases lay outside the gene matches. CDR1 MDHEN and CDR2 SYDVKM come from the germline V gene. The chain's CDR3 is CASSTPGLAGGISSYEQYF. The CDR3 bases are TGTGCCAGCAGTACGCCCGGACTAGCGGGAGGTATAAGCTCCTACGAGCAGTACTTC.

In its sample, this clone was seen a few times. Other DNA sequences within the sample encode an identical CDR3. The rearrangement joins TRBV7-3 to TRBJ1-1; D is possibly TRBD1 (6 bases). Germline lookup yields CDR1 SGHTA and CDR2 FQGTGA. V was cut by 0 bases and J by 1 base, with 9 bases left in between. CDR3 length equals 15 residues. CDR3 loop: CASSLTDSPNTEAFF. The CDR3 DNA sequence: TGTGCCAGCAGCTTAACGGACAGCCCGAACACTGAAGCTTTCTTT.

This clone was detected once. The chain joins TRBV7-2 to TRBJ2-3, with D perhaps TRBD2 (6 bases). Germline V lookup: CDR1 SGHTA, CDR2 FQGNSA. V was cut by 4 bases and J by 6 bases, with 8 bases left in between. CDR3 length equals 12 residues. CDR3 residues: CASSSLADTQYF. As DNA, the CDR3 is TGTGCCAGCAGCTCCCTAGCGGATACGCAGTATTTT.

About this clone itself: Other DNA variants within this sample encode the same CDR3. CDR3 residues: CASSSRTSGNYNEQFF. The CDR3 DNA sequence: TGCGCCAGCAGCTCACGGACTAGCGGAAACTACAATGAGCAGTTCTTC. The chain has TRBV5-1 and TRBJ2-1; 10 nucleotides agree with TRBD2. After removal of 3 bases from V and 3 bases from J, the junction contained 6 bases not matched to a gene. The V gene's germline CDR1 is SGHRS and CDR2 YFSETQ. The CDR3 has 16 residues.

Of note for this clone: Since a much larger clone is just one base distant, this may be a read error. The genes are TRBV5-1 and TRBJ2-3; weak D call: TRBD2 (6 bases). Germline CDR1 is SGHRS and CDR2 is YFSETQ. CDR3 length: 15 residues. V was shortened by 4 bases and J by 4 bases, with 16 bases between the two germline ends. CDR3 DNA sequence: TGCGCCAGCAGCCCGCGCCTAGCGATCGCAGATACGCAGTATTTT. Amino acid sequence: CASSPRLAIADTQYF.